The 19 T cell receptor beta chains below come from one sample, sequenced in a study of blood T cell repertoires in COVID-19. The data were produced by immunoSEQ multiplex PCR, yet TCRdb's version contains in-frame clones alone and is incomplete. The table includes more than 60,000 clones, nearly 90% detected once. Material: peripheral blood. The origin of the receptors is a woman between 50 and 59 years old with active COVID-19.

CDR3 in DNA: TGTGCCAGCAGTTTATCGTGGGGGGAGAGCAATCAGCCCCAGCATTTT. Protein: CASSLSWGESNQPQHF. This chain uses TRBV27 with TRBJ1-5; weak D call: TRBD1 (5 bases). Germline V gene data show CDR1 as MNHEY and CDR2 as SMNVEV (reference sequence). This CDR3 has 16 amino acids. Trimming shortened V by 0 bases and J by 1 base, and 10 bases separated the two germline ends.

This chain uses TRBV28 with TRBJ1-5; 7 bases agree with TRBD1. Germline-derived CDR1 and CDR2 are MDHEN and SYDVKM. The CDR3 is made up of 15 amino acids. Trimming removed 4 bases from V and 6 bases from J; junction bases left unmatched: 9. CDR3 in DNA: TGTGCCAGCAGTTACCCCGGGAGGGGGCTTCAGCCCCAGCATTTT. Protein product: CASSYPGRGLQPQHF.

The rearrangement uses TRBV19 and TRBJ2-7; a weak D match, TRBD1 (6 bases). CDR3 size: 18 residues. Looked up from germline, CDR1 is LNHDA and CDR2 is SQIVND (reference sequence). Deletions cut 1 base from V and 3 bases from J, with 22 bases between. The CDR3 loop is CASSIVGGTGQLGYEQYF. The CDR3 DNA sequence: TGTGCCAGTAGTATAGTAGGGGGAACAGGACAACTCGGCTACGAGCAGTACTTC.

This chain uses TRBV29-1 with TRBJ1-1; TRBD1 might be the D (6 bases). V lost 6 bases, J lost 4 bases, and 12 bases lay in between. The CDR3 length is 12 residues. From germline, CDR1 is SQVTM and CDR2 ANQGSEA. The CDR3 reads CSVGRGGTEAFF. The CDR3 DNA follows: TGCAGCGTCGGAAGGGGGGGCACTGAAGCTTTCTTT.

V usage is TRBV5-1 and J usage is TRBJ2-1, with TRBD1 matching over 11 bases. The J segment lost 3 bases and the V segment lost 2 bases, leaving 4 bases of the junction unmatched. The CDR3 has 16 amino acids. Germline V lookup: CDR1 SGHRS, CDR2 YFSETQ. CDR3 amino acids: CASSFQGTGGYNEQFF. For the CDR3, the DNA is TGCGCCAGCAGCTTTCAGGGGACAGGGGGCTACAATGAGCAGTTCTTC.

The gene calls are TRBV6-5 and TRBJ2-7; D is unclear. The ends were cut back, 11 bases at V and 2 bases at J, with 10 bases in the middle. Germline CDR1 reads MNHEY; CDR2 reads SVGAGI. There are 11 residues in the CDR3. CDR3 region: CAVGPPYEQYF. The DNA of the CDR3 is TGTGCCGTGGGCCCTCCCTACGAGCAGTACTTC.

This chain uses TRBV6-2 or TRBV6-3 with TRBJ2-7, with D possibly matching TRBD2 (5 bases). CDR1 and CDR2 from the germline V gene are MNHEY and SVGEGT. The CDR3 is 13 residues long. Trimming removed 2 bases at V and 2 bases at J, with 7 bases between. CDR3: CASSYREPYEQYF. In DNA, the CDR3 is TGTGCCAGCAGTTACCGGGAACCCTACGAGCAGTACTTC.

The rearrangement uses TRBV10-1 and TRBJ2-7; TRBD1 matches at 9 bases. This CDR3 has 16 amino acids. CDR1 is WNHNN, CDR2 SYGVQD, per germline (reference sequence). Trimming took 4 bases from V and 7 from J; bases not matched to a gene: 14. The CDR3: CASSVLTGTGRGEQYF. The CDR3 coding sequence is TGCGCCAGCAGTGTTTTAACCGGGACAGGGCGAGGGGAGCAGTACTTC.

The V gene is TRBV14, the J gene TRBJ1-2, with unresolved D. V was shortened by 1 base and J by 5 bases, with 14 bases between the two germline ends. Germline CDR1 is SGHDN and CDR2 is FVKESK. CDR3 length equals 15 residues. CDR3: CASSQGQAPSYGYTF. The DNA for the CDR3 is TGTGCCAGCAGCCAAGGGCAGGCGCCTTCATATGGCTACACCTTC.

The J gene is TRBJ1-6, the V gene TRBV27; D is unclear. The CDR3 runs 17 residues. The V gene lost 6 bases and the J gene lost 7 bases, with 22 bases spanning the gap. Germline CDR1 is MNHEY and CDR2 is SMNVEV (reference sequence). In nucleotides, the CDR3 is TGTGCCAGCAGGGCTACTCTCAACTACCTCAAAAATTCACCCCTCCACTTT. As protein: CASRATLNYLKNSPLHF.

The chain carries TRBV5-6 and TRBJ2-7, with D maybe TRBD1 (5 bases). This CDR3 has 15 residues. CDR1 SGHDT and CDR2 YYEEEE come from the germline V gene. The V and J ends lost 0 bases and 4 bases respectively, with 14 bases between them. The CDR3: CASSLAARAKYEQYF. The CDR3 DNA follows: TGTGCCAGCAGCTTGGCGGCCAGGGCAAAGTACGAGCAGTACTTC.

The chain recombines TRBV14 with TRBJ2-1, with 9 bases identical to TRBD1. This CDR3 is built from 16 residues. Trimming took 4 bases from V and 5 from J; bases not matched to a gene: 9. Germline V gives CDR1 SGHDN, CDR2 FVKESK. CDR3 protein: CASSRIPGQGDNEQFF. The CDR3 DNA sequence: TGTGCCAGCAGCCGGATACCGGGACAGGGTGACAATGAGCAGTTCTTC.

This sequence joins TRBV18 and TRBJ2-7; D is possibly TRBD2 (5 bases). V was shortened by 4 bases and J by 2 bases, with 21 bases between the two germline ends. Germline CDR1 and CDR2: KGHSH and LQKENI. CDR3 length: 17 residues. The CDR3 spells CASSLQPSSTPPYEQYF. The CDR3, as DNA: TGTGCCAGCTCACTCCAACCTAGCAGCACACCCCCCTACGAGCAGTACTTC.

The chain combines TRBV30 with TRBJ2-4, with TRBD2 as a possible D gene (7 bases). The germline V and J ends were trimmed by 2 bases and 8 bases, with 13 bases remaining between them. Germline CDR1 and CDR2: GTSNPN and SVGIG (reference sequence). The CDR3 contains 13 residues. This CDR3 reads CAWSLRGADIQYF. CDR3 DNA sequence: TGTGCCTGGAGTCTCCGGGGGGCGGACATTCAGTACTTC. Supplemented by reference TRBV30 and TRBJ2-4, the full variable domain reads SQTIHQWPATLVQPVGSPLSLECTVEGTSNPNLYWYRQAAGRGLQLLFYSVGIGQISSEVPQNLSASRPQDRQFILSSKKLLLSDSGFYLCAWSLRGADIQYFGAGTRLSVL.

The chain recombines TRBV11-2 with TRBJ1-1; 9 bases match TRBD1. The V and J ends lost 4 bases and 11 bases, in that order; junction bases with no gene match: 14. The CDR3 totals 15 residues. Germline V lookup: CDR1 SGHAT, CDR2 FQNNGV. CDR3 amino acids: CASSWGTGSNPAAFF. The CDR3 DNA reads TGTGCCAGCAGCTGGGGGACAGGGTCTAATCCTGCGGCTTTCTTT. Filled out from reference TRBV11-2 and TRBJ1-1, the complete variable domain reads EAGVAQSPRYKIIEKRQSVAFWCNPISGHATLYWYQQILGQGPKLLIQFQNNGVVDDSQLPKDRFSAERLKGVDSTLKIQPAKLEDSAVYLCASSWGTGSNPAAFFGQGTRLTVV.

The rearrangement uses TRBV9 and TRBJ2-1, with 10 positions matching TRBD2. The CDR3 extends over 13 amino acids. Per germline, CDR1 SGDLS and CDR2 YYNGEE. The V segment lost 5 bases and the J segment 5 bases; nucleotides outside the gene matches: 1. The CDR3 spells CASRAGGNNEQFF. In DNA form, the CDR3 reads TGTGCCAGCAGAGCGGGAGGGAACAATGAGCAGTTCTTC.

The rearrangement joins TRBV19 to TRBJ1-5, with 9 bases identical to TRBD1. V lost 5 bases to trimming and J lost 7 bases; unmatched junction nucleotides: 12. CDR3 size: 16 residues. The germline V gene has CDR1 LNHDA and CDR2 SQIVND (reference sequence). This chain's CDR3 is CASSAYLRDREQPQHF. Written as DNA, the CDR3 is TGTGCCAGTAGTGCCTACCTTAGGGACAGGGAACAGCCCCAGCATTTT.

CDR3 amino acids: CASSQSFASGSWEQFF. The CDR3 DNA reads TGTGCCAGCAGCCAATCTTTTGCTAGCGGGAGCTGGGAGCAGTTCTTC. The genes are TRBV3-1 (or the pseudogene TRBV3-2) and TRBJ2-1, with 10 bases that match TRBD2. The CDR3 is 16 residues long. After removal of 2 bases from V and 10 bases from J, the junction contained 11 bases not matched to a gene. Germline loops: CDR1 LGHDT, CDR2 YNNKEL (reference sequence).

This clone was seen just once. The chain joins TRBV27 to TRBJ2-7, with D maybe TRBD2 (5 bases). This CDR3 has 14 residues. Germline V gives CDR1 MNHEY, CDR2 SMNVEV (reference sequence). The V gene lost 3 bases and the J gene lost 3 bases, with 12 bases spanning the gap. The CDR3 region is CASSLTAGIYEQYF. The CDR3 DNA reads as TGTGCCAGCAGTTTGACGGCCGGGATCTACGAGCAGTACTTC.